This T cell receptor beta chain was captured in a study of shared clonotypes between healthy human individuals. Method: immunoSEQ multiplex PCR; TCRdb's copy keeps in-frame clones and lacks some. The sample yields 900,000 to 1,200,000 clones, 75% to 85% seen once. Details on this clone: The sample holds other DNA sequences that translate to the same CDR3.

The CDR3 covers 14 residues. From germline, CDR1 is MNHEY and CDR2 SVGAGI. V was cut by 0 bases and J by 5 bases, with 10 bases left in between. The donors, all of them Caucasian adults, lived in Nashville, Tennessee. Source material: memory CD4+ T cells from PBMCs. The sample's subset: CD45RA-negative fraction. The origin of this receptor is a man aged 18 to 29 in good health. Some clones in this sample may be carry-over from other donors' samples. The chain links TRBV6-5 to TRBJ2-5; D uncertain. Here the CDR3 DNA reads TGTGCCAGCAGTTACTCGGCTGGTGGGGAGACCCAGTACTTC. Its protein product is CASSYSAGGETQYF.